Shown below are 12 T cell receptor beta chains from a single sample sequenced in a study of T cell responses to AZD1222 COVID-19 vaccine. TCRdb's copy holds only in-frame clones and misses some; the assay was immunoSEQ multiplex PCR. The repertoire holds some 140,000 clones, with roughly 84% as singletons. Sequencing used peripheral blood, obtained on day 0 of AZD1222 vaccination. These receptors came from an adult in good health.

The CDR3 DNA follows: TGTGCCAGCAGTTATACAGGGGGCAGGAGGAATGAGCAGTTCTTC. Its translation: CASSYTGGRRNEQFF. V is TRBV28 and J is TRBJ2-1; 9 bases line up with TRBD1. The CDR3 consists of 15 residues. Germline CDR1 is MDHEN and CDR2 is SYDVKM. Trimming took 4 bases from V and 7 from J; bases not matched to a gene: 8.

The rearrangement links TRBV27 to TRBJ2-3; 11 bases are a match to TRBD1. After removal of 8 bases from V and 2 bases from J, the junction contained 6 bases not matched to a gene. The CDR3 loop spans 15 amino acids. Germline loops: CDR1 MNHEY, CDR2 SMNVEV (reference sequence). CDR3 amino acids: CASYGTGGTTDTQYF. The CDR3 DNA follows: TGTGCCAGCTACGGGACAGGGGGAACCACAGATACGCAGTATTTT.

This chain uses TRBV4-2 with TRBJ1-1; TRBD1 is a possible D gene (5 bases). CDR3 length equals 15 residues. Germline values: CDR1 LGHNA, CDR2 YNFKEQ. Trimming took off 0 bases at V and 8 bases at J, with 16 bases between the two ends. Written as DNA, the CDR3 is TGTGCCAGCAGCCAAGATACTGGCAGGGCCCCCGAAGCTTTCTTT. Its protein is CASSQDTGRAPEAFF.

This chain connects TRBV6-1 to TRBJ1-2; tentatively, D is TRBD1 (5 bases). The length of the CDR3 is 14 residues. V was cut by 2 bases and J by 6 bases, with 13 bases left in between. The V gene's germline CDR1 is MNHNS and CDR2 SASEGT. CDR3 DNA: TGTGCCAGCAGTGAATCAGGGATTTGGGATGGCTACACCTTC. Its protein product is CASSESGIWDGYTF.

A single count supports this clone. The chain links TRBV28 to TRBJ1-4; 9 nucleotides agree with TRBD1. V lost 3 bases and J lost 3; bases outside the gene matches: 5. Germline lookup yields CDR1 MDHEN and CDR2 SYDVKM. The CDR3 is 16 residues long. CDR3 nucleotides: TGTGCCAGCAGTTTTTCCAGACAGGGGGCTAATGAAAAACTGTTTTTT. Amino acid sequence: CASSFSRQGANEKLFF.

The chain recombines TRBV7-9 with TRBJ1-1; D ambiguous. The germline V gene has CDR1 SEHNR and CDR2 FQNEAQ (reference sequence). This CDR3 spans 10 amino acids. V lost 6 bases to trimming and J lost 9 bases, with 8 bases between them. The CDR3 loop is CASSQKQAFF. CDR3 DNA sequence: TGTGCCAGCAGTCAGAAACAAGCTTTCTTT.

The V call is TRBV5-1, the J call TRBJ2-1, with 8 bases that match TRBD1. The CDR3 totals 18 residues. V was pared by 0 bases and J by 0 bases, with 8 bases of the junction left unmatched. From germline, CDR1 is SGHRS and CDR2 YFSETQ. CDR3: CASSLGQGLQSSYNEQFF. In DNA form, the CDR3 reads TGCGCCAGCAGCTTGGGACAGGGGCTTCAGAGCTCCTACAATGAGCAGTTCTTC.

This clone was detected a few times. This chain joins TRBV27 and TRBJ1-1; D is unresolved. This CDR3 has 15 amino acids. The V gene lost 0 bases and the J gene lost 5 bases, with 13 bases spanning the gap. CDR1 and CDR2 from the germline V gene are MNHEY and SMNVEV (reference sequence). CDR3 amino acids: CASSLSRVPGTEAFF. In DNA form, the CDR3 reads TGTGCCAGCAGTTTATCAAGAGTTCCAGGTACTGAAGCTTTCTTT.

The chain has TRBV6-4 and TRBJ2-1; D could derive from TRBD1 or TRBD2 (7 bases each). This CDR3 spans 15 amino acids. The germline V gene encodes CDR1 MRHNA and CDR2 SNTAGT. V was clipped by 7 bases and J by 0 bases, with 13 bases between them. This CDR3 reads CASTQGGVSYNEQFF. CDR3 coding DNA: TGTGCCAGCACCCAGGGGGGGGTCTCCTACAATGAGCAGTTCTTC.

The V and J genes are TRBV9 and TRBJ2-7, with TRBD1 matching 11 bases. Unmatched junction bases numbered 6, after V lost 0 bases and J lost 7 bases. Germline loops: CDR1 SGDLS, CDR2 YYNGEE. The CDR3 totals 15 residues. The CDR3 region has the DNA TGTGCCAGCAGCGTAGGTGGACAGGGGGCGCAAGAGCAGTACTTC. Translation: CASSVGGQGAQEQYF.

J is TRBJ1-2 and V is TRBV28, with a possible D match to TRBD1 (6 bases). V lost 6 bases and J 2 bases, leaving 13 bases between the germline ends. The CDR3 runs 14 residues. Germline values: CDR1 MDHEN, CDR2 SYDVKM. CDR3 loop: CASRERTVNYGYTF. CDR3 DNA sequence: TGTGCCAGCAGAGAAAGGACAGTAAACTATGGCTACACCTTC.

This clone has only a few counts. This chain links TRBV28 with TRBJ1-5; possible D gene TRBD1, 5 bases. Germline CDR1 is MDHEN and CDR2 is SYDVKM. The CDR3 runs to 13 residues. Deletions cut 8 bases from V and 7 bases from J, with 15 bases between. The CDR3, as DNA: TGTGCCAGCCTGGGGCCCCAAGGACAGCCCCAGCATTTT. It specifies CASLGPQGQPQHF.